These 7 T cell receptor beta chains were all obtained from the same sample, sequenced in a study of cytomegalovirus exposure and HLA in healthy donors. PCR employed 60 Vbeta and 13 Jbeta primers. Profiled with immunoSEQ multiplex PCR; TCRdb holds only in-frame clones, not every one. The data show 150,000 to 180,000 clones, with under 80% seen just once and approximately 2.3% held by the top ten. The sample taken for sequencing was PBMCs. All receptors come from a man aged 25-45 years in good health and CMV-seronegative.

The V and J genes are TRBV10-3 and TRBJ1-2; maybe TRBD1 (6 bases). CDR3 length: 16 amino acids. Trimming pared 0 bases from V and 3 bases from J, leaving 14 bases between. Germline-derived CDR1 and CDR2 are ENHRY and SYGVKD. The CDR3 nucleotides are TGTGCCATCAGTGAGTCCAGGGGAGGGGAGGACTATGGCTACACCTTC. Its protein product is CAISESRGGEDYGYTF.

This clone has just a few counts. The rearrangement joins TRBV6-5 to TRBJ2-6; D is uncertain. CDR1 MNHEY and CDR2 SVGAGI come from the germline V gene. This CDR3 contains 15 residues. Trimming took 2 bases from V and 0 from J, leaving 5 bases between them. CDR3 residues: CASSYESSGANVLTF. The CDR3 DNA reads TGTGCCAGCAGTTACGAGAGCTCTGGGGCCAACGTCCTGACTTTC.

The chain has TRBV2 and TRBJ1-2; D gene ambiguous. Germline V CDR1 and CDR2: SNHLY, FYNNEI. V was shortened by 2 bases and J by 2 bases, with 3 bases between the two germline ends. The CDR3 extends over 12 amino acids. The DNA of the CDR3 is TGTGCCAGCAGTGAACGGAACTATGGCTACACCTTC. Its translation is CASSERNYGYTF.

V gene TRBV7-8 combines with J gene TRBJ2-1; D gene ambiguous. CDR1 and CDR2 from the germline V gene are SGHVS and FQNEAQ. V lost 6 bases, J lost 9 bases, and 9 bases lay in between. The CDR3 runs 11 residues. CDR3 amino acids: CASSKASEQFF. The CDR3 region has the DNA TGTGCCAGCAGTAAAGCGAGTGAGCAGTTCTTC.

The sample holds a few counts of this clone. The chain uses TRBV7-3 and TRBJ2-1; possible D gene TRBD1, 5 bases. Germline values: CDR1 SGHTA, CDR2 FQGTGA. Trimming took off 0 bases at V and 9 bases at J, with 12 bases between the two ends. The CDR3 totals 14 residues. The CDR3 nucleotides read TGTGCCAGCAGCTTAACGGTAGGGGCCGGTGAGCAGTTCTTC. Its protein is CASSLTVGAGEQFF.

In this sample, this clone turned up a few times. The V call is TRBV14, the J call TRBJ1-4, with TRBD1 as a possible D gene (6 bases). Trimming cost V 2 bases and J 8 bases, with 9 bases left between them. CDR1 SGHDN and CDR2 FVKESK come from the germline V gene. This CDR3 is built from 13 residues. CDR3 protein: CASSQQTGEKLFF. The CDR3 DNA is TGTGCCAGCAGCCAACAGACAGGAGAAAAACTGTTTTTT.

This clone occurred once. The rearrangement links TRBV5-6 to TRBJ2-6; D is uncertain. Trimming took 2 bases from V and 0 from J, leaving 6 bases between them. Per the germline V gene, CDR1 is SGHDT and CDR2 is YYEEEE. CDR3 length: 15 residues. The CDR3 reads CASSFRVSGANVLTF. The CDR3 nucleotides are TGTGCCAGCAGCTTTAGAGTCTCTGGGGCCAACGTCCTGACTTTC.